This entry lists 30 T cell receptor beta chains sequenced from one sample in a study of T-cell reconstitution after alpha-beta-depleted transplantation in children. A TCRbeta library incorporating unique molecular identifiers was prepared. TCRdb passed the PCR reads through MiXCR, listing each CDR3 protein once. The table shows 95,000 to 150,000 distinct CDR3 sequences, with more than 20% occurring only once. Sample: PBMCs, mostly from graft donor cells, taken 180 days after TCRalphabeta/CD19-depleted stem cell transplant. The receptors were gathered from a male patient between 2 and 15 years old who had a stem cell transplant for chronic granulomatous disease, so the T cells may come from the graft donor.

This clonotype has a count of ten or more. V gene TRBV29-1 combines with J gene TRBJ2-7, with D uncertain. The CDR3 has 12 amino acids. V was shortened by 1 base and J by 6 bases, with 10 bases between the two germline ends. CDR1 and CDR2 (germline): SQVTM, ANQGSEA. The CDR3 nucleotides are TGCAGCGTTGAAGGAGAAGGGATCGAGCAGTACTTC. It codes for CSVEGEGIEQYF.

A few counts support this clonotype. DNA for the CDR3: TGTGCCATCAGCGGGACAGGGATTTCCTACGAGCAGTACTTC. Translating gives CAISGTGISYEQYF. The chain recombines TRBV10-3 with TRBJ2-7; 9 nucleotides match TRBD1. The CDR3 sequence is 14 residues long. Per germline, CDR1 ENHRY and CDR2 SYGVKD. Trimming at V came to 6 bases and at J to 1 base, leaving 4 bases not matched to a gene.

This clonotype was recorded a few times. The V and J genes are TRBV4-1 and TRBJ2-5; D is unclear. There are 16 residues in the CDR3. Trimming cost V 3 bases and J 5 bases, with 19 bases left between them. Germline assignment: CDR1 MGHRA and CDR2 YSYEKL. The CDR3 region has the DNA TGCGCCAGCAGCCAGTCTCTGGCCCCTCGGAGTGAGACCCAGTACTTC. Its protein product is CASSQSLAPRSETQYF.

The V and J genes are TRBV12-3 or TRBV12-4 and TRBJ1-5; 12 positions match TRBD1. The CDR3 consists of 18 residues. With V trimmed by 1 base and J by 0 bases, 4 bases remained unmatched. The CDR3 loop is CASSLGDRGRNSNQPQHF. As DNA, the CDR3 is TGTGCCAGCAGTTTAGGGGACAGGGGGCGAAATAGCAATCAGCCCCAGCATTTT.

The gene calls are TRBV5-1 and TRBJ2-3, with D possibly called TRBD1 or TRBD2 (5 bases each). Germline V lookup: CDR1 SGHRS, CDR2 YFSETQ. Deletions cut 7 bases from V and 6 bases from J, with 18 bases between. The CDR3 has 14 residues. The CDR3 here is CASGVPGTSDTQYF. CDR3 nucleotide sequence: TGCGCCAGCGGGGTACCAGGGACGTCGGATACGCAGTATTTT.

This chain connects TRBV7-9 to TRBJ2-1, with TRBD2 identical over 7 bases. With V trimmed by 5 bases and J by 7 bases, 11 bases remained unmatched. This CDR3 spans 15 amino acids. The germline CDR1 and CDR2 sequences are SEHNR and FQNEAQ (reference sequence). DNA of the CDR3: TGTGCCAGCAGCGATAGCGGGCCAATGAGGAATGAGCAGTTCTTC. As protein: CASSDSGPMRNEQFF. Filled out from reference TRBV7-9 and TRBJ2-1, the complete variable domain reads DTGVSQNPRHKITKRGQNVTFRCDPISEHNRLYWYRQTLGQGPEFLTYFQNEAQLEKSRLLSDRFSAERPKGSFSTLEIQRTEQGDSAMYLCASSDSGPMRNEQFFGPGTRLTVL.

This clonotype was detected only a few times. The V call is TRBV20-1, the J call TRBJ2-3, with 10 bases matching TRBD1. The CDR3 runs 15 residues. Germline CDR1 is DFQATT and CDR2 is SNEGSKA (reference sequence). J was trimmed by 9 bases and V by 6 bases; bases with no gene match: 15. The CDR3 protein is CSARTGTGVLKTQYF. The CDR3, as DNA: TGCAGTGCGCGAACCGGGACAGGGGTCTTAAAGACGCAGTATTTT.

About this clonotype itself: A read error may be the cause here, since a much bigger clone is one base away. The chain couples TRBV20-1 to TRBJ1-1; possible D gene TRBD1, 5 bases. Looked up from germline, CDR1 is DFQATT and CDR2 is SNEGSKA (reference sequence). The CDR3 runs to 14 residues. CDR3 coding DNA: TGCTGTGCTAGAGATCCGGGGGGGGGCACTGAAGCTTTCTTT. Encoded protein: CCARDPGGGTEAFF.

This clonotype was counted only a few times. The genes are TRBV5-5 and TRBJ2-7; D is unresolved. Trimming pared 5 bases from V and 3 bases from J, leaving 21 bases between. The CDR3 spans 16 residues. Germline loops: CDR1 SGHKS, CDR2 YYEKEE (reference sequence). CDR3 in DNA: TGTGCCAGCAGGGTGCGGTCGGCAGACCGCCACTACGAGCAGTACTTC. Protein product: CASRVRSADRHYEQYF.

In the case of this clonotype: At one of its ends the junction is not consistent with the germline gene, which may arise from a read error. The chain joins TRBV7-8 to TRBJ2-3, with 7 bases lining up with TRBD2. The V gene's germline CDR1 is SGHVS and CDR2 FQNEAQ. This CDR3 contains 15 residues. In DNA, the CDR3 is TGTGCCAGCAGCTTGTCAGGACTAGACTCAGATACGCAGAATTTT. It translates to CASSLSGLDSDTQNF.

Many counts were recorded for this clonotype. This rearrangement joins TRBV7-8 to TRBJ1-5; tentatively, D is TRBD1 (5 bases). With 6 bases removed from V and 1 base from J, the gap between germline ends came to 13 bases. The germline gives CDR1 SGHVS, CDR2 FQNEAQ. The CDR3 extends over 15 amino acids. The CDR3 DNA sequence: TGTGCCAGCAGGGAGACACGGGGCAGCAATCAGCCCCAGCATTTT. This gives the protein CASRETRGSNQPQHF.

The chain combines TRBV6-5 with TRBJ1-2; 9 bases map to TRBD1. The CDR3 contains 16 residues. Germline V gene lookup returns CDR1 MNHEY and CDR2 SVGAGI. The V gene end was trimmed by 4 bases and the J gene end by 10 bases; junction bases not matched to a gene: 16. In DNA form, the CDR3 reads TGTGCCAGCAGTTCTTCCCTGGGGACAGGGTGGAATGACTACACCTTC. It codes for CASSSSLGTGWNDYTF.

The chain is built from TRBV4-2 and TRBJ1-5; D gene uncertain. V was clipped by 8 bases and J by 1 base, with 18 bases between them. The CDR3 is 16 residues long. The germline CDR1 and CDR2 sequences are LGHNA and YNFKEQ. DNA of the CDR3: TGTGCCAGCGGCCCCGCGGGCCCCTTCAGCAATCAGCCCCAGCATTTT. Translation: CASGPAGPFSNQPQHF.

This clonotype was detected ten times or more. This chain links TRBV7-2 with TRBJ2-3; no clear D. CDR1 SGHTA and CDR2 FQGNSA come from the germline V gene. There are 17 residues in the CDR3. V shed 0 bases and J shed 1 base, with 14 bases lying between them. This chain's CDR3 is CASSLALASIRTDTQYF. DNA of the CDR3: TGTGCCAGCAGCTTAGCATTGGCGTCTATTCGCACAGATACGCAGTATTTT.

This clonotype was observed many times. V gene TRBV21-1 combines with J gene TRBJ2-1; the D segment call TRBD1 is taken from the table without a DNA check. TRBV21-1 is marked as a pseudogene. This CDR3 spans 13 amino acids. The CDR3, as DNA: TGTGCCAGCATCGCACTGACAGGGAATGAGCAGTTCTTC. Its protein product is CASIALTGNEQFF.

This clonotype was counted ten times or more. The chain links TRBV7-6 to TRBJ2-2; D is tentatively TRBD1 or TRBD2 (6 bases each). V gave up 5 bases and J gave up 5 bases, with 18 bases separating them. Germline loops: CDR1 SGHVS, CDR2 FNYEAQ. This CDR3 is 16 amino acids long. DNA for the CDR3: TGTGCCAGCAGCCCAAGCTTACAGGGAGGTACCGGGGAGCTGTTTTTT. As protein: CASSPSLQGGTGELFF.

The rearrangement uses TRBV7-3 and TRBJ1-1; 10 nucleotides match TRBD1. V lost 2 bases, J lost 7 bases, and 7 bases stayed unmatched. This CDR3 region has 15 residues. Looked up from germline, CDR1 is SGHTA and CDR2 is FQGTGA. The CDR3 DNA sequence: TGTGCCAGCAGCTTAGGGACAGGGGAACCGGGTGAAGCTTTCTTT. Its protein product is CASSLGTGEPGEAFF.

This clonotype was recorded many times. This chain joins TRBV4-1 and TRBJ1-1, with TRBD1 identical over 11 bases. Germline CDR1 and CDR2: MGHRA and YSYEKL. This CDR3 comprises 15 residues. V dropped 1 base and J dropped 5; count of bases not matched to a gene: 3. The CDR3 nucleotides read TGCGCCAGCAGCCAAGCCGGGACAGGGGGGACTGAAGCTTTCTTT. This translates into CASSQAGTGGTEAFF.

This chain links TRBV7-2 with TRBJ2-1, with D unresolved. The CDR3 has 14 amino acids. V lost 1 base and J lost 6, with 10 bases in between. CDR1 SGHTA and CDR2 FQGNSA come from the germline V gene. CDR3 DNA sequence: TGTGCCAGCAGCTTAGGGGTGGTAACCAATGAGCAGTTCTTC. It specifies CASSLGVVTNEQFF. The full variable domain, in which reference TRBV7-2 and TRBJ2-1 provide the parts outside the CDR3, is GAGVSQSPSNKVTEKGKDVELRCDPISGHTALYWYRQSLGQGLEFLIYFQGNSAPDKSGLPSDRFSAERTGGSVSTLTIQRTQQEDSAVYLCASSLGVVTNEQFFGPGTRLTVL.

This clonotype was counted many times. This chain links TRBV24-1 with TRBJ1-5; D is ambiguous. This CDR3 is built from 13 residues. Germline-derived CDR1 and CDR2 are KGHDR and SFDVKD. V lost 2 bases and J 7 bases, leaving 8 bases between the germline ends. CDR3 nucleotide sequence: TGTGCCACCAGTGATTCCAGAGGACAGCCCCAGCATTTT. Protein product: CATSDSRGQPQHF.

This clonotype was observed a few times. The genes are TRBV7-6 and TRBJ2-1, with 14 nucleotides matching TRBD2. V shed 5 bases, J shed 4 bases, and the junction held 13 bases outside the gene matches. The CDR3 totals 19 residues. From germline, CDR1 is SGHVS and CDR2 FNYEAQ. The DNA for the CDR3 is TGTGCCAGCAGCCCATCAGGGGGACTAGCGGGAGTAGTGTACAATGAGCAGTTCTTC. Amino acid sequence: CASSPSGGLAGVVYNEQFF.

This clonotype showed up just a few times. This chain connects TRBV5-1 to TRBJ1-1; unclear D gene. The CDR3 contains 16 residues. The V gene lost 2 bases and the J gene lost 2 bases, with 16 bases spanning the gap. Germline V CDR1 and CDR2: SGHRS, YFSETQ. The CDR3 spells CASSFGPPRSNTEAFF. The CDR3 DNA follows: TGCGCCAGCAGCTTTGGACCCCCACGGAGCAACACTGAAGCTTTCTTT. Looking up the rest from reference TRBV5-1 and TRBJ1-1 gives the full variable domain: KAGVTQTPRYLIKTRGQQVTLSCSPISGHRSVSWYQQTPGQGLQFLFEYFSETQRNKGNFPGRFSGRQFSNSRSEMNVSTLELGDSALYLCASSFGPPRSNTEAFFGQGTRLTVV.

J is TRBJ1-1 and V is TRBV5-1, with 7 bases identical to TRBD1. Trimming cost V 1 base and J 8 bases; bases outside gene matches: 5. The V gene's germline CDR1 is SGHRS and CDR2 YFSETQ. This CDR3 is built from 13 residues. In DNA, the CDR3 is TGCGCCAGCAGCTTGAAAGGGGGCTTGGAAGCTTTCTTT. It codes for CASSLKGGLEAFF.

This clonotype was detected many times. The chain is built from TRBV29-1 and TRBJ1-2; D is ambiguous. There are 11 residues in the CDR3. The V gene lost 3 bases and the J gene lost 6 bases, with 8 bases spanning the gap. CDR1 SQVTM and CDR2 ANQGSEA come from the germline V gene. CDR3 bases: TGCAGCGTTGATTCGGGAGATGGCTACACCTTC. Its translation: CSVDSGDGYTF.

This clonotype appeared a single time. J is TRBJ1-2 and V is TRBV6-2 or TRBV6-3, with D unresolved. The germline V gene encodes CDR1 MNHEY and CDR2 SVGEGT. The CDR3 consists of 13 residues. The V gene lost 2 bases and the J gene lost 1 base, with 5 bases spanning the gap. In DNA, the CDR3 is TGTGCCAGCAGTTACGTGGATAACTATGGCTACACCTTC. The encoded protein is CASSYVDNYGYTF.

The table lists this clonotype with a few counts. The V call is TRBV20-1, the J call TRBJ2-5; no firm D call. V lost 3 bases to trimming and J lost 4 bases, with 6 bases between them. The CDR3 is 11 amino acids. Germline V gene sequence: CDR1 DFQATT, CDR2 SNEGSKA (reference sequence). The CDR3: CSASLLETQYF. CDR3 bases: TGCAGTGCTAGTCTCCTAGAGACCCAGTACTTC.

This clonotype was counted ten times or more. The CDR3: CASSPTSGKNNEQFF. The DNA of the CDR3 is TGTGCCAGCAGCCCCACTAGCGGGAAAAATAATGAGCAGTTCTTC. The chain links TRBV2 to TRBJ2-1; 10 positions match TRBD2. Germline V gene sequence: CDR1 SNHLY, CDR2 FYNNEI. CDR3 length: 15 amino acids. Trimming took 6 bases from V and 7 from J; bases not matched to a gene: 9.

V and J are TRBV11-2 and TRBJ2-7, with 7 bases fitting TRBD2. V lost 1 base and J lost 2; bases outside the gene matches: 2. The germline gives CDR1 SGHAT, CDR2 FQNNGV. The CDR3 is 14 residues long. The CDR3 spells CASSLGLATYEQYF. DNA for the CDR3: TGTGCCAGCAGCTTAGGACTAGCTACCTACGAGCAGTACTTC.

This clonotype appeared many times. V and J are TRBV27 and TRBJ2-5, with D possibly being TRBD1 (6 bases). The CDR3 spans 14 residues. Trimming took off 9 bases at V and 5 bases at J, with 19 bases between the two ends. Germline values: CDR1 MNHEY, CDR2 SMNVEV (reference sequence). CDR3 in amino acids: CASGRTNRVETQYF. The DNA of the CDR3 is TGTGCCAGTGGGCGGACCAACAGGGTTGAGACCCAGTACTTC.

The V call is TRBV2, the J call TRBJ1-5; D call uncertain. The CDR3 is made up of 12 amino acids. The V and J ends lost 4 bases and 4 bases respectively, with 5 bases between them. Germline V gene data show CDR1 as SNHLY and CDR2 as FYNNEI. The CDR3 bases are TGTGCCAGCAGTGGAGGAAATCAGCCCCAGCATTTT. This translates into CASSGGNQPQHF.